The rows below give T cell receptor beta chains drawn from one sample of a study of patients and donors after allogeneic stem cell transplantation. TCRdb ran MiXCR on the RT-PCR reads and lists one entry per CDR3 protein. The data hold a few thousand distinct CDR3 sequences, with around 18% observed a single time. The sequencing sample was made of blood, either unsorted or a sorted T cell fraction (not recorded which). These TCRs come from a human donor who was either an allogeneic HSCT recipient or a stem cell or donor lymphocyte infusion donor (not recorded which). It is not recorded whose cells these are; they may come from a transplant donor. Each CDR3 is given with its conserved first and last residue. The D gene is left open where the match is weak. Not every row has a clone size; where given, it reads once, few, many or a size class.

CDR3nt	CDR3aa	abundance	d_gene	v_gene	len	j_gene
TGTGCCAGCAGCGCCGGGACCCGCAATGAGCAGTTCTTC	CASSAGTRNEQFF	NA	NA	TRBV7-9	13	TRBJ2-1
TGTGCCAGCAGCAATTGGTACAATGAGCAGTTCTTC	CASSNWYNEQFF	large	NA	TRBV7-2	12	TRBJ2-1
TGTGCCAGCAGTTTAGACAGGACTGGTGGCTACACCTTC	CASSLDRTGGYTF	large	NA	TRBV12-3/TRBV12-4	13	TRBJ1-2
TGTGCCACCAGTGACCCCGGACAGCCCTATGGCTACACCTTC	CATSDPGQPYGYTF	few	NA	TRBV24-1	14	TRBJ1-2
TGTGCCAGCAGCTCCCCCCACAGGACCCAGTACTTC	CASSSPHRTQYF	NA	NA	TRBV7-2	12	TRBJ2-5
TGCAGCGTTGAGCAAAGGGCGCCGGACACTGAAGCTTTCTTT	CSVEQRAPDTEAFF	medium-sized	NA	TRBV29-1	14	TRBJ1-1
TGTGCCAGCAGCTCCAAGAACACCGGGGAGCTGTTTTTT	CASSSKNTGELFF	NA	NA	TRBV7-2	13	TRBJ2-2
TGTGCCAGCAGCGCGGAGGGACTACCCACAGATACGCAGTATTTT	CASSAEGLPTDTQYF	medium-sized	TRBD2	TRBV5-6	15	TRBJ2-3
TGTGCCAGCAGCCGCGGTTACGAGCAGTACTTC	CASSRGYEQYF	NA	NA	TRBV3-1	11	TRBJ2-7
TGTGCCAGCAGTGTAAATTACCACAGGGCCGAGCAGTACTTC	CASSVNYHRAEQYF	few	NA	TRBV25-1	14	TRBJ2-7
TGTGCCAGCCGTACCTCGGTAGTCAACACTGAAGCTTTCTTT	CASRTSVVNTEAFF	NA	NA	TRBV6-5	14	TRBJ1-1
TGTGCTTCGGGGTACACCGGGGAGCTGTTTTTT	CASGYTGELFF	few	NA	TRBV12-3/TRBV12-4	11	TRBJ2-2
TGTGCCAGCAATCCAGGGATCGCAGATACGCAGTATTTT	CASNPGIADTQYF	NA	NA	TRBV28	13	TRBJ2-3
TGTGCCAGTAGTATACAGGGAGGTGGTGGCACTGAAGCTTTCTTT	CASSIQGGGGTEAFF	NA	NA	TRBV19	15	TRBJ1-1
TGTGCCAGCAGTTACGCCGGTGGCGGCTACACCTTC	CASSYAGGGYTF	medium-sized	NA	TRBV6-5	12	TRBJ1-2
TGCGCCAGCAGAAGCGGTCAGCTCAATGAGCAGTTCTTC	CASRSGQLNEQFF	medium-sized	NA	TRBV5-1	13	TRBJ2-1
TGTGCCTGGACCGGGACAGCGAACACTGAAGCTTTCTTT	CAWTGTANTEAFF	few	TRBD1	TRBV30	13	TRBJ1-1
TGTGCCAGCAGCTTGTACAGGAACACTGAAGCTTTCTTT	CASSLYRNTEAFF	few	NA	TRBV7-2	13	TRBJ1-1
TGTGCCATCAGTCGGCAGGGGAACACTGAAGCTTTCTTT	CAISRQGNTEAFF	few	NA	TRBV10-3	13	TRBJ1-1
TGTGCCAGCAGCCCGACATTCGATGAGCAGTTCTTC	CASSPTFDEQFF	NA	NA	TRBV5-5	12	TRBJ2-1
TGTGCCAGCAGTTCGGGGAGGGGGAAATGGGATTCACCCCTCCACTTT	CASSSGRGKWDSPLHF	NA	NA	TRBV28	16	TRBJ1-6
TGCGCCAGCAGCCAAGCGGGGGGAAGGTATGGCTACACCTTC	CASSQAGGRYGYTF	NA	NA	TRBV4-3	14	TRBJ1-2
TGTGCCAGCAGCCACACCGGGACTAGCCGAACAGATACGCAGTATTTT	CASSHTGTSRTDTQYF	NA	TRBD2	TRBV7-2	16	TRBJ2-3
TGTGCCAGCAGCTCACAGGGGTATACCTACGAGCAGTACTTC	CASSSQGYTYEQYF	NA	TRBD1	TRBV7-2	14	TRBJ2-7
TGTGCCACCAGTGGGGACGGGGCCTCTTCCCTCTTCTTC	CATSGDGASSLFF	NA	NA	TRBV24-1	13	TRBJ2-1
TGTGCCAGCTCCAGGGCCTTTGACGCTTTCTTT	CASSRAFDAFF	NA	NA	TRBV12-3/TRBV12-4	11	TRBJ1-1
TGTGCCAGCACTAGGGACAGTCCGACCGGGGAGCTGTTTTTT	CASTRDSPTGELFF	medium-sized	TRBD1	TRBV2	14	TRBJ2-2
TGTGCCACCAGCAGCGCAGGGGGCGGGGACTATGGCTACACCTTC	CATSSAGGGDYGYTF	NA	TRBD1	TRBV15	15	TRBJ1-2
TGTGCCAGCAGTTTAGTAGGATCCTACGAGCAGTACTTC	CASSLVGSYEQYF	NA	NA	TRBV28	13	TRBJ2-7
TGTGCCAGCAGCCCTAGCCCCACAAACCCAGTCGTTGAGCAGTTCTTC	CASSPSPTNPVVEQFF	few	NA	TRBV7-2	16	TRBJ2-1
TGTGCCAGCAGTGAATCCGAACTTCCACCCACAGATACGCAGTATTTT	CASSESELPPTDTQYF	NA	NA	TRBV25-1	16	TRBJ2-3
TGTGCCAGCAGCTACTACAGGGGGAGCTTGAACACTGAAGCTTTCTTT	CASSYYRGSLNTEAFF	medium-sized	TRBD1	TRBV5-6	16	TRBJ1-1
TGTGCCAGCAGTTTCGGGGTGGAATCACCCCTCCACTTT	CASSFGVESPLHF	NA	NA	TRBV27	13	TRBJ1-6
TGCAGCGTTGTAGGGACTAGCATCAGGGATGAGCAGTTCTTC	CSVVGTSIRDEQFF	NA	TRBD2	TRBV29-1	14	TRBJ2-1
TGTGCCAGCAGCCCAATGGGCGTAGGTGGGGGCTACACCTTC	CASSPMGVGGGYTF	few	NA	TRBV5-4	14	TRBJ1-2
TGTGCCAGCAGCCCCAGCGGGGGGGGCTACAATGAGCAGTTCTTC	CASSPSGGGYNEQFF	NA	TRBD2	TRBV6-4	15	TRBJ2-1
TGTGCCAGCAGTCTCCGGGGGACAGGGTCGGGCGGCTACACCTTC	CASSLRGTGSGGYTF	NA	TRBD1	TRBV28	15	TRBJ1-2
TGTGCCAGCAGTCTACAGGGGAGCAACAATTCACCCCTCCACTTT	CASSLQGSNNSPLHF	few	TRBD1	TRBV6-1	15	TRBJ1-6
TGTGCCATCAGCGACAAAAACCCTCGAGTGAACACTGAAGCTTTCTTT	CAISDKNPRVNTEAFF	NA	NA	TRBV10-3	16	TRBJ1-1
TGTGCCAGCACCACCCTCGACAGGGTAGGTGGCTACACCTTC	CASTTLDRVGGYTF	once	TRBD1	TRBV5-4	14	TRBJ1-2
TGTGCCAGCAGATTCGGGGGAGGAGAGACCCAGTACTTC	CASRFGGGETQYF	NA	NA	TRBV12-3/TRBV12-4	13	TRBJ2-5
TGTGCCAGCAGCTTGGGGCAGGGGAGCAATCAGCCCCAGCATTTT	CASSLGQGSNQPQHF	few	NA	TRBV5-4	15	TRBJ1-5
TGCGCCAGCAGCACGGGACAGGTCGATTCACCCCTCCACTTT	CASSTGQVDSPLHF	few	TRBD1	TRBV5-1	14	TRBJ1-6
TGTGCCAGCAGCCTGAATGTGGAAAACATTCAGTACTTC	CASSLNVENIQYF	large	NA	TRBV7-3	13	TRBJ2-4